These 5 T cell receptor beta chains originate from one sample sequenced in a study of CD8+ T cells in alopecia areata. Described treatment: oral pan-JAK inhibitor, 5-10 mg twice daily. cDNA serving as the sequencing template came from extracted, reverse transcribed RNA. Assay used: immunoSEQ multiplex PCR; TCRdb lists only in-frame clones, some missing. The sample lists 35,000 to 45,000 clones, roughly 92% seen once, with under 20% in the top ten. The sample was CD8+ T cells sorted from blood, taken at week 24, from a patient treated with tofacitinib. The receptor set was obtained from a human donor with alopecia areata.

The genes are TRBV9 and TRBJ2-1; no definite D call. CDR1 and CDR2 from the germline V gene are SGDLS and YYNGEE. Trimming removed 3 bases from V and 3 bases from J, with 7 bases in between. The CDR3 has 13 residues. Here the CDR3 DNA reads TGTGCCAGCAGCGGGTACAGCTACAATGAGCAGTTCTTC. It encodes CASSGYSYNEQFF.

This clone was detected only once. V and J are TRBV5-1 and TRBJ2-6, with D hard to call. Trimming cost V 4 bases and J 0 bases, with 11 bases left between them. Germline CDR1 is SGHRS and CDR2 is YFSETQ. The CDR3 runs to 16 residues. The CDR3 spells CASSGRSGSGANVLTF. CDR3 DNA sequence: TGCGCCAGCAGCGGCAGGTCAGGCTCTGGGGCCAACGTCCTGACTTTC.

V is TRBV5-6 and J is TRBJ2-1; 7 bases map to TRBD1. This CDR3 comprises 13 residues. Germline V lookup: CDR1 SGHDT, CDR2 YYEEEE. Trimming took 4 bases from V and 6 from J; bases not matched to a gene: 4. The CDR3 DNA sequence: TGTGCCAGCAGCCCCGACAGGGTCAATGAGCAGTTCTTC. Translating it yields CASSPDRVNEQFF. Based on the CDR3 plus reference TRBV5-6 and TRBJ2-1, the full variable domain is DAGVTQSPTHLIKTRGQQVTLRCSPKSGHDTVSWYQQALGQGPQFIFQYYEEEERQRGNFPDRFSGHQFPNYSSELNVNALLLGDSALYLCASSPDRVNEQFFGPGTRLTVL.

The J gene is TRBJ2-5, the V gene TRBV27; either TRBD1 or TRBD2 may fit D (5 bases each). Per the germline V gene, CDR1 is MNHEY and CDR2 is SMNVEV (reference sequence). The CDR3 has 13 amino acids. With 10 bases removed from V and 2 bases from J, the gap between germline ends came to 14 bases. CDR3: CATGPGPQETQYF. The CDR3 DNA sequence: TGTGCCACCGGACCGGGACCGCAAGAGACCCAGTACTTC.

This chain links TRBV7-9 with TRBJ2-1, with no clear D. The V end was cut by 2 bases, the J end by 7 bases, with 6 bases between. CDR3 length equals 12 residues. In germline, CDR1 is SEHNR, CDR2 FQNEAQ (reference sequence). CDR3 DNA sequence: TGTGCCAGCAGCTTAAGTAGGAATGAGCAGTTCTTC. Its protein is CASSLSRNEQFF.